The clone carrying this TCR beta chain showed up many times. The CDR3 length is 17 residues. V shed 0 bases and J shed 0 bases, with 12 bases lying between them. Per the germline V gene, CDR1 is ENHRY and CDR2 is SYGVKD. Unique molecular identifiers featured in how the TCRbeta library was prepared. TCRdb analysed the PCR reads with MiXCR anew, one entry per CDR3 protein. The sample holds 400,000 to 500,000 distinct CDR3 sequences, roughly 11% seen once. The data belong to a study of T-cell reconstitution after alpha-beta-depleted transplantation in children. The source is a human donor who donated a stem cell graft to a child with acute myeloid leukemia. The specimen comprised PBMCs from the stem cell graft donor, sampled from the stem cell graft. V gene TRBV10-3 combines with J gene TRBJ2-4, with D possibly matching TRBD1 (6 bases). For the CDR3, the DNA is TGTGCCATCAGTGAGTCGACTGCAGGGGCAGCCAAAAACATTCAGTACTTC. As protein: CAISESTAGAAKNIQYF.